Following are 22 T cell receptor beta chains from one sample sequenced in a study of T cells in Graves' hyperthyroidism and ophthalmopathy. Regions amplified from RNA transcripts were the TCR beta CDR3 regions. The TCR CDR3 first-round RT-PCR relied on the HTBI primer set. Each CDR3 protein gets one entry after TCRdb re-called the multiplex PCR reads with MiXCR. Of a few hundred thousand distinct CDR3 sequences listed, 15% to 19% are singletons. The sequenced material came from blood. The receptors were sampled from a woman in her 30s with Graves' hyperthyroidism.

This clonotype was recorded at least ten times. The rearrangement joins TRBV6-1 to TRBJ2-3; unclear D gene. V was trimmed by 0 bases and J by 4 bases, leaving 11 bases between them. This CDR3 spans 15 amino acids. CDR1 MNHNS and CDR2 SASEGT come from the germline V gene. The CDR3 sequence is CASSEARLVADTQYF. The CDR3 DNA sequence: TGTGCCAGCAGTGAAGCGCGGCTAGTCGCAGATACGCAGTATTTT.

Many counts were recorded for this clonotype. J is TRBJ2-5 and V is TRBV10-3; 10 bases align to TRBD2. Per germline, CDR1 ENHRY and CDR2 SYGVKD. Losses at the gene ends were 8 bases for V and 4 bases for J; bases not matched to a gene: 10. The CDR3 has 15 residues. CDR3 region: CAISQREGLRETQYF. The CDR3 DNA sequence: TGTGCCATCTCACAGCGGGAGGGCCTGAGAGAGACCCAGTACTTC.

This clonotype was seen ten or more times. The chain has TRBV2 and TRBJ2-1; 7 nucleotides line up with TRBD2. This CDR3 comprises 13 residues. V gave up 7 bases and J gave up 6 bases; unmatched junction bases: 6. Germline V gene lookup returns CDR1 SNHLY and CDR2 FYNNEI. CDR3 region: CASIGGRSNEQFF. The CDR3 DNA is TGTGCCAGCATCGGCGGGAGATCCAATGAGCAGTTCTTC. The full variable domain, rest sourced from reference TRBV2 and TRBJ2-1, is EPEVTQTPSHQVTQMGQEVILRCVPISNHLYFYWYRQILGQKVEFLVSFYNNEISEKSEIFDDQFSVERPDGSNFTLKIRSTKLEDSAMYFCASIGGRSNEQFFGPGTRLTVL.

The V and J genes are TRBV15 and TRBJ2-1; weak D call: TRBD1 (6 bases). Germline lookup yields CDR1 LNHNV and CDR2 YYDKDF (reference sequence). The CDR3 loop spans 16 amino acids. V was pared by 0 bases and J by 1 base, with 10 bases between. The CDR3 bases are TGTGCCACCAGCAGAGACAGGGGCAGGTCCTACAATGAGCAGTTCTTC. This sequence encodes CATSRDRGRSYNEQFF.

This clonotype has a count of ten or more. The rearrangement links TRBV5-1 to TRBJ2-1, with 8 bases aligning to TRBD2. The CDR3 runs to 14 residues. The V segment lost 4 bases and the J segment 4 bases; nucleotides outside the gene matches: 4. Germline values: CDR1 SGHRS, CDR2 YFSETQ. The CDR3 bases are TGCGCCAGCAGCGCCGGGACTAGATACAATGAGCAGTTCTTC. Amino acids: CASSAGTRYNEQFF.

The V and J genes are TRBV20-1 and TRBJ2-2; 7 positions agree with TRBD2. CDR1 DFQATT and CDR2 SNEGSKA come from the germline V gene (reference sequence). The length of the CDR3 is 15 residues. V dropped 5 bases and J dropped 7; count of bases not matched to a gene: 13. The CDR3 DNA is TGCAGTGCTTACGTTGGTGCGGGAGTGTTCGGGGAGCTGTTTTTT. Translation gives CSAYVGAGVFGELFF.

This clonotype was detected many times. The J gene is TRBJ1-6, the V gene TRBV6-1, with a possible D match to TRBD1 (6 bases). Germline CDR1 reads MNHNS; CDR2 reads SASEGT. The CDR3 has 14 residues. V lost 8 bases to trimming and J lost 6 bases, with 14 bases between them. CDR3 sequence: CASGGGMVNSPLHF. The DNA of the CDR3 is TGTGCCAGCGGCGGGGGCATGGTTAATTCACCCCTCCACTTT.

This clonotype showed up many times. This rearrangement joins TRBV2 to TRBJ1-2; D is uncertain. Germline CDR1 reads SNHLY; CDR2 reads FYNNEI. The CDR3 totals 13 residues. The germline V and J ends were trimmed by 8 bases and 6 bases, with 16 bases remaining between them. Here the CDR3 DNA reads TGTGCCAGCCCGAAAATGACTGAAGATGGCTACACCTTC. This codes for CASPKMTEDGYTF.

The chain recombines TRBV11-2 with TRBJ2-5; 11 bases agree with TRBD2. The CDR3 has 17 residues. V shed 3 bases, J shed 2 bases, and the junction held 8 bases outside the gene matches. Germline CDR1 and CDR2: SGHAT and FQNNGV. The DNA of the CDR3 is TGTGCCAGCAGCTTCTTAGCGGGAGGGCGGGGGCAAGAGACCCAGTACTTC. Translation gives CASSFLAGGRGQETQYF.

The genes are TRBV19 and TRBJ1-2; TRBD1 might be the D (5 bases). The CDR3 length is 13 residues. Germline CDR1 and CDR2: LNHDA and SQIVND (reference sequence). The V end lost 3 bases, the J end lost 6 bases, and 11 bases lay between the germline ends. CDR3 DNA: TGTGCCAGTAGTATTGGTTGGGACGATGGCTACACCTTC. Translating gives CASSIGWDDGYTF.

The chain combines TRBV10-3 with TRBJ2-1; 9 bases are a match to TRBD2. V dropped 2 bases and J dropped 6; count of bases not matched to a gene: 8. The CDR3 spans 16 residues. Per the germline V gene, CDR1 is ENHRY and CDR2 is SYGVKD. CDR3 nucleotide sequence: TGTGCCATCAGTGAGCCGTATAGCGGGAGACCCAATGAGCAGTTCTTC. This gives the protein CAISEPYSGRPNEQFF.

As to this clonotype: A read error may be the cause here, since a much bigger clone is one base away. The rearrangement uses TRBV15 and TRBJ1-2; D is possibly TRBD1 (5 bases). Germline assignment: CDR1 LNHNV and CDR2 YYDKDF (reference sequence). CDR3 length: 14 residues. This CDR3 is CTTSREGENYGYTF. CDR3 sequence (DNA): TGTACCACCAGCAGAGAAGGGGAGAACTATGGCTACACCTTC.

The rearrangement joins TRBV25-1 to TRBJ2-5; the match to TRBD1 covers 8 bases. The CDR3 loop spans 15 amino acids. Germline V CDR1 and CDR2: MGHDK, SYGVNS. The V gene end was trimmed by 0 bases and the J gene end by 2 bases; junction bases not matched to a gene: 2. This CDR3 is CASSEYRGLQETQYF. CDR3 DNA: TGTGCCAGCAGTGAATACAGGGGGCTACAAGAGACCCAGTACTTC.

This clonotype was counted many times. The chain links TRBV6-1 to TRBJ2-2; 7 positions agree with TRBD1. The ends lost 9 bases at V and 5 bases at J; junction bases unmatched: 3. The germline V gene encodes CDR1 MNHNS and CDR2 SASEGT. CDR3 length equals 12 residues. This chain's CDR3 is CASKQGTGELFF. CDR3 coding DNA: TGTGCCAGTAAACAGGGGACCGGGGAGCTGTTTTTT.

This clonotype was recorded at least ten times. This chain uses TRBV7-9 with TRBJ2-7; possible D gene TRBD2, 6 bases. This CDR3 spans 14 amino acids. The ends were cut back, 1 base at V and 2 bases at J, with 9 bases in the middle. Germline V CDR1 and CDR2: SEHNR, FQNEAQ (reference sequence). CDR3 sequence: CASSLGGTTYEQYF. CDR3 DNA sequence: TGTGCCAGCAGCTTAGGCGGGACGACCTACGAGCAGTACTTC.

V and J are TRBV2 and TRBJ1-3; unclear D gene. This CDR3 has 16 residues. V was trimmed by 4 bases and J by 0 bases, leaving 13 bases between them. Per the germline V gene, CDR1 is SNHLY and CDR2 is FYNNEI. For the CDR3, the DNA is TGTGCCAGCAGTGCCGGACCAGACCCCTCTGGAAACACCATATATTTT. It codes for CASSAGPDPSGNTIYF.

This rearrangement joins TRBV4-1 to TRBJ2-7; D is ambiguous. From germline, CDR1 is MGHRA and CDR2 YSYEKL. CDR3 size: 15 residues. The V end lost 0 bases, the J end lost 5 bases, and 14 bases lay between the germline ends. DNA for the CDR3: TGCGCCAGCAGCCAAGAAGCGTTTAAGAGTCACGAGCAGTACTTC. Translated: CASSQEAFKSHEQYF.

This clonotype was detected only a few times. V and J are TRBV5-1 and TRBJ2-6; 7 bases line up with TRBD1. Trimming removed 4 bases from V and 4 bases from J; junction bases left unmatched: 14. The CDR3 runs to 18 residues. CDR1 SGHRS and CDR2 YFSETQ come from the germline V gene. The CDR3 DNA reads as TGCGCCAGCAGCCGTGACCCTGAATCAGGGGGAGGGGCCAACGTCCTGACTTTC. As protein: CASSRDPESGGGANVLTF.

This clonotype has a count of ten or more. The chain couples TRBV20-1 to TRBJ2-1; 12 bases line up with TRBD2. CDR3 size: 16 residues. CDR1 DFQATT and CDR2 SNEGSKA come from the germline V gene (reference sequence). V was clipped by 0 bases and J by 3 bases; unmatched bases: 3. CDR3 in amino acids: CSARDLTSGSYNEQFF. CDR3 DNA: TGCAGTGCTAGAGATCTGACTAGCGGGAGCTACAATGAGCAGTTCTTC.

This clonotype was detected ten times or more. The chain uses TRBV18 and TRBJ2-3; no firm D call. Trimming cost V 6 bases and J 5 bases, with 6 bases left between them. The CDR3 length is 11 residues. Germline loops: CDR1 KGHSH, CDR2 LQKENI. CDR3 in amino acids: CASSTQDTQYF. As DNA, the CDR3 is TGTGCCAGCTCCACACAAGATACGCAGTATTTT.

This chain connects TRBV4-1 to TRBJ2-1; possibly TRBD2 for D (6 bases). In germline, CDR1 is MGHRA, CDR2 YSYEKL. The CDR3 has 17 residues. With 4 bases removed from V and 0 bases from J, the gap between germline ends came to 16 bases. CDR3 residues: CASSRGTPTSSYNEQFF. In DNA, the CDR3 is TGCGCCAGCAGCCGCGGGACTCCAACGAGCTCCTACAATGAGCAGTTCTTC.

This clonotype has a handful of counts. V is TRBV3-1 and J is TRBJ2-3; no clear D. CDR1 is LGHDT and CDR2 is YNNKEL in the germline V gene (reference sequence). The CDR3 covers 13 residues. Trimming pared 1 base from V and 8 bases from J, leaving 10 bases between. The CDR3 bases are TGTGCCAGCAGCCAAGGATTGGGGTCTACGCAGTATTTT. It specifies CASSQGLGSTQYF.